This is a list of T cell receptor beta chains from one sample in a study of blood T cell repertoires in COVID-19. The table came from immunoSEQ multiplex PCR; TCRdb's copy has only in-frame clones and leaves some out. The sample yields about 250,000 clones, 60% to 75% seen once. The sample taken for sequencing was peripheral blood. All receptors come from a woman older than 75 with acute or convalescent COVID-19. The CDR3 runs from the conserved cysteine through the conserved F or W. Fields, in order: J gene, D gene, clone size, V gene, CDR3 protein, CDR3 DNA. D genes are given only for firm matches. The size field is filled for only some rows; it gives once, few, many or a size class.

TRBJ1-2 . . TRBV21-1 CASSFRDSSPSNYGYTF TGTGCCAGCAGCTTCCGGGACAGCTCTCCTTCTAACTATGGCTACACCTTC
TRBJ2-7 . . TRBV2 CASSVGSSYEQYF TGTGCCAGCAGTGTTGGGAGCTCCTACGAGCAGTACTTC
TRBJ1-2 TRBD1 . TRBV6-5 CASRGDREAYGYTF TGTGCCAGCAGGGGGGACAGGGAGGCCTATGGCTACACCTTC
TRBJ2-7 TRBD2 . TRBV5-4 CASSWGGGLAPYEQYF TGTGCCAGCAGCTGGGGCGGCGGACTAGCGCCTTACGAGCAGTACTTC
TRBJ1-5 . once TRBV27 CASSFRAPNAGLVNQPQHF TGTGCCAGCAGTTTTCGTGCCCCGAATGCGGGCCTAGTAAATCAGCCCCAGCATTTT
TRBJ2-7 TRBD2 . TRBV27 CASSLKGLADVEYF TGTGCCAGCAGTTTAAAGGGACTAGCGGATGTGGAGTACTTC
TRBJ2-5 . few TRBV5-8 CASSLAQTGWETQYF TGTGCCAGCAGCTTGGCGCAAACAGGGTGGGAGACCCAGTACTTC
TRBJ1-2 . . TRBV5-5 CASSLDLAAGHGYTF TGTGCCAGCAGCCTCGACCTGGCGGCAGGGCATGGCTACACCTTC
TRBJ1-3 . . TRBV7-8 CASSPQPGWGNTIYF TGTGCCAGCAGCCCGCAGCCGGGATGGGGAAACACCATATATTTT
TRBJ2-7 . once TRBV19 CASRIAAGWENEQYF TGTGCCAGTAGGATTGCGGCGGGATGGGAGAACGAGCAGTACTTC
TRBJ2-3 TRBD2 few TRBV5-4 CASSESSGRSDTQYF TGTGCCAGCAGCGAGTCTAGCGGGAGGTCAGATACGCAGTATTTT
TRBJ1-1 . . TRBV11-3 CASSRGWGTEAFF TGTGCCAGCAGCCGGGGTTGGGGTACTGAAGCTTTCTTT
TRBJ2-2 TRBD1 . TRBV4-3 CASSPSYDRGSNTGELFF TGCGCCAGCAGCCCCTCCTACGACAGGGGTTCGAACACCGGGGAGCTGTTTTTT
TRBJ1-1 TRBD1 . TRBV6-1 CASSEARAGGGTEAFF TGTGCCAGCAGTGAAGCTAGGGCAGGGGGAGGAACTGAAGCTTTCTTT
TRBJ1-2 . . TRBV28 CASSLKRGHNYGYTF TGTGCCAGCAGTTTAAAGAGAGGACATAACTATGGCTACACCTTC
TRBJ2-3 TRBD1 . TRBV5-1 CASRSQGAADTQYF TGCGCCAGCAGGTCGCAGGGGGCCGCAGATACGCAGTATTTT